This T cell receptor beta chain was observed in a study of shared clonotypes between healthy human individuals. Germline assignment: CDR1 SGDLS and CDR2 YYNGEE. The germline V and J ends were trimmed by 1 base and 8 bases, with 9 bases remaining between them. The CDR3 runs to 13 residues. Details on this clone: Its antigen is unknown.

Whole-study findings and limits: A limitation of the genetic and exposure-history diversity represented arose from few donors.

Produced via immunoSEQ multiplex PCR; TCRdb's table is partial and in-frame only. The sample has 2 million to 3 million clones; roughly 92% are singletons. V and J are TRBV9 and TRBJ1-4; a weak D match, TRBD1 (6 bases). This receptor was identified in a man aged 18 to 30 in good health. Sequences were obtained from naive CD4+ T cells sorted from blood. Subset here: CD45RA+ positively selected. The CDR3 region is CASSVQGNEKLFF. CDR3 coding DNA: TGTGCCAGCAGCGTACAGGGGAACGAAAAACTGTTTTTT.